This TCR beta chain derives from a study of T cell responses to AZD1222 COVID-19 vaccine. Findings of the study overall: Donors were mostly white British, more females; clonal diversity possibly underestimated.

Unmatched junction bases numbered 8, after V lost 7 bases and J lost 8 bases. The CDR3 spans 14 residues. Germline values: CDR1 SGHRS, CDR2 YFSETQ. A word on this clone: The target antigen is unknown.

Some clones are missing from TCRdb's copy, which holds only in-frame ones; the method was immunoSEQ multiplex PCR. The table includes about 130,000 clones, approximately 87% detected once. The gene calls are TRBV5-1 and TRBJ1-6; 8 nucleotides match TRBD1. The clonotype was recovered from an adult in good health. The sample was peripheral blood, taken on day 0 of AZD1222 vaccination. The CDR3 DNA reads as TGCGCCAGCGGACGGACAGGGCAAGATTCACCCCTCCACTTT. Amino acids: CASGRTGQDSPLHF.